This T cell receptor (beta chain) was identified during a study of T cells in tumors after PD-1 blockade. TCRdb's table, derived via immunoSEQ multiplex PCR, lists solely in-frame clones and lacks some. The sample carries about 8,000 clones, roughly two thirds recorded once. The germline gives CDR1 DFQATT, CDR2 SNEGSKA (reference sequence). Deletions cut 3 bases from V and 0 bases from J, with 6 bases between. The CDR3 loop spans 12 amino acids. This TCR was sampled from a human donor with basal cell carcinoma. The sample consisted of tumor tissue, taken after anti-PD-1 treatment. The genes are TRBV20-1 and TRBJ2-7; no definite D call. The CDR3 region is CSASKSSYEQYF. CDR3 coding DNA: TGCAGTGCTAGTAAGAGCTCCTACGAGCAGTACTTC.